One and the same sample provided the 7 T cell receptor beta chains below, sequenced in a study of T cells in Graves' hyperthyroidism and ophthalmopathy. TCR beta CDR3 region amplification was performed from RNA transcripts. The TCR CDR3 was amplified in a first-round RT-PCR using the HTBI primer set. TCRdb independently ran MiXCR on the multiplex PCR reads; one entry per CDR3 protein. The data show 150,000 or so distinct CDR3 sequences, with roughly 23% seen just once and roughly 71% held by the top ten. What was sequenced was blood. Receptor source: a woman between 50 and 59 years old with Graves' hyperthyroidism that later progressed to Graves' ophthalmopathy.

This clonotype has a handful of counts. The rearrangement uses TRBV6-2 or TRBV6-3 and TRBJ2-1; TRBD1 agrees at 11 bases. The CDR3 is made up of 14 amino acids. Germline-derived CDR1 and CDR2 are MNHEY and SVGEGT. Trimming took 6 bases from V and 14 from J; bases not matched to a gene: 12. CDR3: CASSRGQGAYPEFF. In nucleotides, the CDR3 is TGTGCCAGCAGCCGTGGACAGGGGGCCTATCCGGAGTTCTTC.

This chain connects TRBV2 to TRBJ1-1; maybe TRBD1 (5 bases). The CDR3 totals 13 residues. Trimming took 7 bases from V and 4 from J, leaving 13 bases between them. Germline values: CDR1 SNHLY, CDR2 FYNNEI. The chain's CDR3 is CASTGVVGTEAFF. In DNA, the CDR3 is TGTGCCAGCACGGGGGTTGTTGGCACTGAAGCTTTCTTT.

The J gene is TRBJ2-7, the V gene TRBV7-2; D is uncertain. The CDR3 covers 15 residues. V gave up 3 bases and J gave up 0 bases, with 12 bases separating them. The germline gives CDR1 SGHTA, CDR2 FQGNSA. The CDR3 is CASSFGMGSSYEQYF. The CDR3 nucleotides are TGTGCCAGCAGCTTCGGTATGGGGTCCTCCTACGAGCAGTACTTC.

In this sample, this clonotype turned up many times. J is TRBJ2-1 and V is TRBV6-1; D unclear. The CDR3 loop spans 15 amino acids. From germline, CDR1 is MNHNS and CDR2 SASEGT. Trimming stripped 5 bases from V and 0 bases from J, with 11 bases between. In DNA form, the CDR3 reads TGTGCCAGCAGTCTTCCGATTAGCTCCTACAATGAGCAGTTCTTC. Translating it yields CASSLPISSYNEQFF.

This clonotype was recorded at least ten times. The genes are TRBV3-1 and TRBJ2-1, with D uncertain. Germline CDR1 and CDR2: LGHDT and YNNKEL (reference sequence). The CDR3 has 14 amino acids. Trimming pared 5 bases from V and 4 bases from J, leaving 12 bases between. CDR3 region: CASSSTTEYNEQFF. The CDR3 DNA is TGTGCCAGCAGCTCTACGACTGAATACAATGAGCAGTTCTTC.

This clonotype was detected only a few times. CDR3 sequence (DNA): TGCAGTGCGGGGGGGGGGACTAGCGGGGTCTCCTACGAGCAGTACTTC. It is translated as CSAGGGTSGVSYEQYF. The rearrangement joins TRBV20-1 to TRBJ2-7; 13 positions agree with TRBD2. V shed 6 bases and J 0 bases; nucleotides not matched to a gene: 8. Germline lookup yields CDR1 DFQATT and CDR2 SNEGSKA (reference sequence). This CDR3 region has 16 residues.

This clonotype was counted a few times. The CDR3 nucleotides are TGCAGCATTATCGGACTAGCGGGAGAGAGAACAGATACGCAGTATTTT. It specifies CSIIGLAGERTDTQYF. V and J are TRBV29-1 and TRBJ2-3; 13 bases match TRBD2. Germline lookup yields CDR1 SQVTM and CDR2 ANQGSEA. The CDR3 spans 16 residues. The J segment lost 3 bases and the V segment lost 8 bases, leaving 11 bases of the junction unmatched.